The present T cell receptor beta chain was sequenced within a study of hypomethylating agent response in myelodysplastic syndrome. For the study at large: Mean age was roughly 72 +/- 6.3 years; diploid cytogenetics predominated. Findings and limits, study-wide: Possible novel MDS antigen recognition by shared GLIPH2 clusters needs experimental validation.

Survey resolution used two replicates of approximately 200 ng, totaling around 400 ng DNA. Original processing notes: Of fewer than 200,000 unique clonotypes, under 2% were previously reported viral-epitope-specific in VDJdb. Profiling relied on immunoSEQ multiplex PCR, and the TCRdb table lists in-frame clones only, not all of them. The DNA gave D and trimming, while V, J and clone size come from that table. The sample includes nearly 4,500 clones, around 84% of them seen just once. With regard to this clone: The antigen is not known.

The CDR3 has 15 amino acids. Germline CDR1 is LGHNA and CDR2 is YNFKEQ. The ends lost 2 bases at V and 3 bases at J; junction bases unmatched: 4. The clonotype originates from a human donor with myelodysplastic syndrome. The gene calls are TRBV4-2 and TRBJ1-1; 9 nucleotides line up with TRBD1. The sequenced sample was bone marrow, obtained before or after starting hypomethylating agent treatment for myelodysplastic syndrome (not recorded which). CDR3 amino acids: CASSQTGGADTEAFF. The CDR3 DNA is TGTGCCAGCAGCCAAACAGGGGGCGCGGACACTGAAGCTTTCTTT.